Shown below are 10 T cell receptor beta chains from a single sample sequenced in a study of identical twins (dated by TCRdb to about 2016). Libraries were built with 5' RACE. The run used an Illumina HiSeq 2000. The public sequencing data were trimmed at Q25 with fastp and processed into clonotypes with MiXCR by TCRdb, which kept only in-frame beta chains. CDR3 protein sequences are deduplicated, and each keeps its most common genes and DNA. For this sample there are under 500,000 distinct CDR3 sequences; over 11% appear just once. The ten largest account for more than 0.8% of the sample. The same specimen was also included in a second study, on yellow fever vaccine responses in identical twins.

Sequencing was done on a sample of CD4+ T cells sorted from blood. These receptors came from a woman younger than 35 in good health.

This clonotype was seen only a few times. The rearrangement links TRBV6-2 or TRBV6-3 to TRBJ2-7, with 7 bases matching TRBD1. Germline CDR1 reads MNHEY; CDR2 reads SVGEGT. This CDR3 has 17 amino acids. J was trimmed by 5 bases and V by 5 bases; bases with no gene match: 18. CDR3 bases: TGTGCCAGCAGTCAAACGCCCGACAGGGTCCAGGGTAACGAGCAGTACTTC. Translated, it gives CASSQTPDRVQGNEQYF.

The gene calls are TRBV6-1 and TRBJ2-1; 10 nucleotides match TRBD1. The CDR3 runs 16 residues. The V and J ends lost 3 bases and 7 bases, in that order; junction bases with no gene match: 9. The germline V gene has CDR1 MNHNS and CDR2 SASEGT. CDR3 in DNA: TGTGCCAGCAGTGACCGGGACAGGGGTTTTTTAAATGAGCAGTTCTTC. This gives the protein CASSDRDRGFLNEQFF.

The rearrangement links TRBV19 to TRBJ2-5, with 7 bases identical to TRBD1. V was clipped by 5 bases and J by 2 bases; unmatched bases: 11. The CDR3 consists of 16 residues. CDR1 LNHDA and CDR2 SQIVND come from the germline V gene (reference sequence). The CDR3 protein is CASSSGTAIGQETQYF. In DNA, the CDR3 is TGTGCCAGTAGTTCCGGGACAGCGATTGGACAAGAGACCCAGTACTTC.

The genes are TRBV12-3 or TRBV12-4 and TRBJ2-7; D unresolved. Trimming removed 8 bases from V and 0 bases from J, with 14 bases in between. The CDR3 is made up of 14 amino acids. The CDR3 DNA reads as TGTGCCAGCCGGAGTGAGGCTACCTCCTACGAGCAGTACTTC. Protein sequence: CASRSEATSYEQYF.

This clonotype has a count of ten or more. V usage is TRBV3-1 and J usage is TRBJ2-2; 7 bases map to TRBD1. Germline CDR1 and CDR2: LGHDT and YNNKEL (reference sequence). V was pared by 4 bases and J by 0 bases, with 2 bases of the junction left unmatched. The CDR3 totals 15 residues. This chain's CDR3 is CASSLGQANTGELFF. The DNA of the CDR3 is TGTGCCAGCAGCCTTGGACAGGCGAACACCGGGGAGCTGTTTTTT.

V usage is TRBV5-1 and J usage is TRBJ2-6; a possible D gene is TRBD1 (6 bases). Germline CDR1 is SGHRS and CDR2 is YFSETQ. The CDR3 runs 17 residues. V lost 4 bases, J lost 1 base, and 15 bases lay in between. The CDR3 loop is CASSQGTLTSGANVLTF. The CDR3 DNA follows: TGCGCCAGCAGCCAGGGGACATTGACTTCTGGGGCCAACGTCCTGACTTTC.

The chain carries TRBV7-8 and TRBJ1-1; 8 nucleotides agree with TRBD1. This CDR3 spans 16 amino acids. J was trimmed by 0 bases and V by 1 base; bases with no gene match: 4. CDR1 is SGHVS and CDR2 is FQNEAQ in the germline V gene. For the CDR3, the DNA is TGTGCCAGCAGCTTAGAGACAGGGGCCTTGAACACTGAAGCTTTCTTT. Protein: CASSLETGALNTEAFF.

The chain links TRBV29-1 to TRBJ2-1, with TRBD2 matching 7 bases. The CDR3 is 13 amino acids. From germline, CDR1 is SQVTM and CDR2 ANQGSEA. Trimming removed 3 bases from V and 6 bases from J; junction bases left unmatched: 5. CDR3 in amino acids: CSVERDYGNEQFF. In DNA form, the CDR3 reads TGCAGCGTTGAGAGGGACTACGGCAATGAGCAGTTCTTC.

This clonotype was counted only a few times. The chain links TRBV28 to TRBJ2-7, with D possibly being TRBD1 (6 bases). The CDR3 contains 15 residues. V shed 2 bases and J shed 2 bases, with 13 bases lying between them. The germline CDR1 and CDR2 sequences are MDHEN and SYDVKM. CDR3 DNA: TGTGCCAGCAGTTTAAATCCCGGGGACACCTACGAGCAGTACTTC. It codes for CASSLNPGDTYEQYF. Using reference TRBV28 and TRBJ2-7 for the parts outside the CDR3, the full variable domain is DVKVTQSSRYLVKRTGEKVFLECVQDMDHENMFWYRQDPGLGLRLIYFSYDVKMKEKGDIPEGYSVSREKKERFSLILESASTNQTSMYLCASSLNPGDTYEQYFGPGTRLTVT.

J is TRBJ1-2 and V is TRBV9; TRBD1 agrees at 10 bases. V shed 3 bases and J 5 bases; nucleotides not matched to a gene: 7. Germline assignment: CDR1 SGDLS and CDR2 YYNGEE. This CDR3 is 15 amino acids long. The CDR3 protein is CASSGRQGADYGYTF. CDR3 nucleotide sequence: TGTGCCAGCAGCGGGAGACAGGGGGCTGATTATGGCTACACCTTC.